This record concerns one T cell receptor beta chain sequence. What it recognizes is unknown. Reverse transcription of all isolated RNA meant that expressed TCRB transcripts were sequenced. Assay used: immunoSEQ multiplex PCR; TCRdb lists only in-frame clones, some missing. Of hundreds of thousands of clones in the sample, around 9% are singletons; the top ten hold roughly 1%. These data are taken from a study of beta chain features in type 1 diabetes. This CDR3 spans 15 amino acids. The V gene end was trimmed by 6 bases and the J gene end by 4 bases; junction bases not matched to a gene: 6. The germline gives CDR1 SGHTA, CDR2 FQGNSA. Sorted CD4+ subsets: naive, central memory, regulatory, stem cell-like memory (CD45RO/CCR7/CD25/CD127/CD95/CD27 panel). General study findings and limits: When Type 1 diabetes patients were examined, their TCRB CDR3s proved moderately but significantly shorter in all four CD4+ subsets. Insertions were fewer and deletions more numerous at VDJ junctions in type 1 diabetes patients.

The chain recombines TRBV7-2 with TRBJ2-1; the match to TRBD2 covers 10 bases. This sequence was found in a man between 25 and 39 years old with type 1 diabetes. Sequenced: central memory CD4+ T cells from blood. CDR3 DNA: TGTGCCAGCAGTGTTAGCGGGGGGTCATACAATGAGCAGTTCTTC. Its protein product is CASSVSGGSYNEQFF.